This T cell receptor beta chain came from a study of cytomegalovirus exposure and HLA in healthy donors. CDR1 and CDR2 from the germline V gene are SGHTA and FQGNSA. The CDR3 is 16 amino acids. The trim removed 1 base at V and 0 bases at J, leaving 6 bases unmatched. Profiling relied on immunoSEQ multiplex PCR, and the TCRdb table lists in-frame clones only, not all of them. This table has roughly 150,000 clones, roughly 84% appearing once. V is TRBV7-2 and J is TRBJ2-7; 7 bases fit TRBD2. The receptor was isolated from a man between 25 and 39 years old in good health and CMV-seropositive. The sample taken for sequencing was PBMCs. The CDR3 DNA reads TGTGCCAGCAGCTTAGTTGGCGGGAGAAGCTCCTACGAGCAGTACTTC. Protein product: CASSLVGGRSSYEQYF.